In this sample, the clone carrying this TCR beta chain turned up once. Its target is unknown. This may be a read error, as it is one base from a much larger clone. The sample comes from a study of response to subunit inactivated influenza vaccine. The J segment lost 8 bases and the V segment lost 0 bases, leaving 8 bases of the junction unmatched. The CDR3 has 15 residues. Germline CDR1 reads LNHNV; CDR2 reads YYDKDF (reference sequence). The study, taken as a whole, reports: Each seasonal influenza vaccination recruits few new T cells, the authors suggested.

TCRdb called the RT-PCR reads again in MiXCR, with one record for every CDR3 protein. The sample lists about 500,000 distinct CDR3 sequences; roughly 7.9% were seen once. This clonotype was obtained from a man between 50 and 75 years old who received an inactivated influenza vaccine. Sample: PBMCs from blood, taken less than 25 months after vaccination. The V call is TRBV15, the J call TRBJ1-2, with 8 positions matching TRBD1. The CDR3 DNA reads TGTGCCACCAGCAGAGAGAGCAGGGGGCCTTACGGCTACACCTTC. It is translated as CATSRESRGPYGYTF. The complete variable domain, with remaining parts taken from reference TRBV15 and TRBJ1-2, reads DAMVIQNPRYQVTQFGKPVTLSCSQTLNHNVMYWYQQKSSQAPKLLFHYYDKDFNNEADTPDNFQSRRPNTSFCFLDIRSPGLGDTAMYLCATSRESRGPYGYTFGSGTRLTVV.